These T cell receptor beta chains were read from a single sample in a study of siplizumab effects on memory and regulatory T cells. Sequencing was performed with immunoSEQ multiplex PCR; in TCRdb, only in-frame clones are kept and a portion is missing. The sample has approximately 82,000 clones; roughly 89% are singletons. The sequencing input was Tregs sorted from blood. Receptor source: a human donor in good health. CDR3s include the opening cysteine and the closing phenylalanine or tryptophan. The D gene is left open where the match is weak. Where a row states a size, it is once, few, many or the class of an expanded clone; other rows omit it.

>TRBV18|TRBJ2-4|-|TRBD1
TGTGCCAGCTCACCTTACCGGGACAGAGCCAAAAACATTCAGTACTTC
CASSPYRDRAKNIQYF
>TRBV11-2|TRBJ2-1|-|-
TGTGCCAGCAGTGTCGGCACAACAACCTACAATGAGCAGTTCTTC
CASSVGTTTYNEQFF
>TRBV7-2|TRBJ2-3|-|-
TGTGCCAGCAGCTTCCTAACAGATACGCAGTATTTT
CASSFLTDTQYF
>TRBV29-1|TRBJ1-1|-|TRBD1
TGCAGCGGAATTACAGGGGTGAACACTGAAGCTTTCTTT
CSGITGVNTEAFF
>TRBV28|TRBJ2-2|once|-
TGTGCCAGCAGTTTACAGGGTGGTACCGGGGAGCTGTTTTTT
CASSLQGGTGELFF
>TRBV18|TRBJ2-7|-|-
TGTGCCAGCTCACCGGGTCGGCAGGGCTACGAGCAGTACTTC
CASSPGRQGYEQYF
>TRBV5-4|TRBJ2-3|-|TRBD2
TGTGCCAGCAGCTTCATGCTAGCGGGGAGCACAGATACGCAGTATTTT
CASSFMLAGSTDTQYF
>TRBV6-1|TRBJ1-5|-|-
TGTGCCAGCACCACTAGAGAAAATCAGCCCCAGCATTTT
CASTTRENQPQHF
>TRBV5-1|TRBJ2-2|-|-
TGCGCCAGCACCCGGGGAGCGAACACCGGGGAGCTGTTTTTT
CASTRGANTGELFF
>TRBV5-6|TRBJ1-2|-|TRBD1
TGTGCCAGCAGCTTTGCCGGGACAGGGGGCTCTGGCTACACCTTC
CASSFAGTGGSGYTF
>TRBV6-1|TRBJ2-7|-|TRBD2
TGTGCCAGCAGTGAAGCATTATCGGGGGGGAGTAACGGGCAGTACTTC
CASSEALSGGSNGQYF